This T cell receptor (beta chain) was identified during a study of blood T cell repertoires in COVID-19. Background on the study: T cells, B-cell-depleted T cells, or PBMCs provided the cDNA or gDNA that served as material.

Seattle's enrolled individuals joined amid active infection and were then monitored longitudinally. Per the original methods: Reference gene primers were amplified, and this amplification served to estimate nucleated cell counts. The repertoire was sequenced with immunoSEQ multiplex PCR; TCRdb's copy has only in-frame clones and lacks some. V, J and clone size derive from that table, while D and trimming were established from the DNA sequence. The data show approximately 290,000 clones, with about nine tenths seen just once and about 2.2% held by the top ten. The source material was peripheral blood. The TCR sequence derives from a woman in her 30s with COVID-19, enrolled during active disease.

CDR3 sequence reads: CASSLPTGLSNYGYTF. The CDR3 DNA follows: TGTGCCAGCAGCTTACCCACAGGGCTTTCAAACTATGGCTACACCTTC. This chain uses TRBV7-2 with TRBJ1-2; D is possibly TRBD1 (6 bases). Trimming removed 2 bases from V and 2 bases from J, with 15 bases in between. Germline V CDR1 and CDR2: SGHTA, FQGNSA. CDR3 length equals 16 residues.